This T cell receptor beta chain was identified in a study of T cell repertoires in cytomegalovirus infection. V lost 5 bases and J 8 bases, leaving 10 bases between the germline ends. The CDR3 runs to 12 residues. CDR1 is MNHEY and CDR2 is SMNVEV in the germline V gene (reference sequence). TCRdb independently ran MiXCR on the reads; one entry per CDR3 protein. There are some 150,000 distinct CDR3 sequences in the sample; about 32% occur only once, and 52% lies in the top ten. Only a few counts were recorded for this clonotype. What it binds is unknown. The chain has TRBV27 and TRBJ2-1, with D perhaps TRBD1 (6 bases). Sequences were derived from CD8+ T cells from cultured PBMCs, sampled from culture after CMV antigen stimulation. The receptor comes from a human donor in good health (CMV status not recorded). Some clones in this sample may be carry-over from other donors' samples. The CDR3 here is CASSRRTDEQFF. The CDR3 DNA reads as TGTGCCAGCAGTCGTAGGACAGATGAGCAGTTCTTC.